The TCR beta chain described here comes from a study of OX40 agonist ivuxolimab in advanced cancers. Whole-study context: Patients were 65% to 85% male with ages roughly 23 to 90, mean roughly 55.

Profiling relied on immunoSEQ multiplex PCR, and the TCRdb table lists in-frame clones only, not all of them. The sample holds about 15,000 clones, 90% to 95% seen once. Study conclusions and caveats: Expanded clones belonging to CD8+ T cells outnumbered, on average, those of CD4+.

V shed 3 bases and J 8 bases; nucleotides not matched to a gene: 6. This CDR3 region has 13 residues. Germline CDR1 reads MNHEY; CDR2 reads SMNVEV (reference sequence). Details on this clone: The antigen remains unidentified.

The V and J genes are TRBV27 and TRBJ1-2, with TRBD1 identical over 7 bases. Sequenced here: CD4+ or CD8+ T cells sorted from blood, sampled in a trial of the OX40 agonist ivuxolimab. The clonotype was recovered from an adult with an advanced solid tumor such as melanoma, head and neck, liver or kidney cancer. The CDR3 is CASSLVQGGGYTF. In DNA form, the CDR3 reads TGTGCCAGCAGTTTGGTGCAGGGGGGCGGCTACACCTTC.